The entry that follows covers one T cell receptor (beta chain) sequence. The protocol was immunoSEQ multiplex PCR, while the TCRdb copy is restricted to in-frame clones and leaves out a portion. The table records approximately 220,000 clones, 86% of them present only once. These data originate in a study of blood T cell repertoires in COVID-19. The wider study: Some COVID-19 samples were acute and others convalescent; all came from the United States, Italy and Spain.

This CDR3 contains 15 residues. V shed 2 bases and J shed 1 base, with 7 bases lying between them. Germline values: CDR1 SGDLS, CDR2 YYNGEE. Assignment of participants to cohorts was predicated upon participant-reported clinical history. The TCR was taken from a woman aged 35 to 49 with acute COVID-19. The chain carries TRBV9 and TRBJ2-6; maybe TRBD1 (6 bases). The sample taken for sequencing was PBMCs or T cells enriched from blood (not recorded which). The CDR3 nucleotides are TGTGCCAGCAGCGTCACAGGGTCTGGGGCCAACGTCCTGACTTTC. This codes for CASSVTGSGANVLTF.